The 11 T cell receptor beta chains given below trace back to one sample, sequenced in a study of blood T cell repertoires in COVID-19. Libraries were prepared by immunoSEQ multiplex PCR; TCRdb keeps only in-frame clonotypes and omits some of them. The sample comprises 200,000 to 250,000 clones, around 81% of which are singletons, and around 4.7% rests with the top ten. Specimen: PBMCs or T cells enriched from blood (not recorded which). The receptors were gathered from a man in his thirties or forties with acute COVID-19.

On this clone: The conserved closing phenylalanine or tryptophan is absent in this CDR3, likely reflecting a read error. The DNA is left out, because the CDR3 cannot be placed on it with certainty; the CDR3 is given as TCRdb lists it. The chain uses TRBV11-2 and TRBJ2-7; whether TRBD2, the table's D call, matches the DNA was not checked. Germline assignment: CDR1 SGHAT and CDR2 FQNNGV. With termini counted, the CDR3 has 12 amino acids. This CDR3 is CASSLDRAKKFL.

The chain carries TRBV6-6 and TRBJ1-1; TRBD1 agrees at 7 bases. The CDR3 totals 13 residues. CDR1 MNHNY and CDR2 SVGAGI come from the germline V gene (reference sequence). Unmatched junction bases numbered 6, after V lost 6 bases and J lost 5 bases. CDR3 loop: CASRDRLWTEAFF. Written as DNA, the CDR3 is TGTGCCAGCAGGGACAGGTTGTGGACTGAAGCTTTCTTT.

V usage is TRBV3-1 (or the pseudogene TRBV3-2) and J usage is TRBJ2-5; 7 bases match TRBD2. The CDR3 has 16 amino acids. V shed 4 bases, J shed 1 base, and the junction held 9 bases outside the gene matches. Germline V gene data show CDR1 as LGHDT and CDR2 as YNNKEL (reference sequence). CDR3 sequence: CASSRSGWGGQETQYF. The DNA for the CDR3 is TGTGCCAGCAGCCGAAGCGGTTGGGGGGGCCAAGAGACCCAGTACTTC.

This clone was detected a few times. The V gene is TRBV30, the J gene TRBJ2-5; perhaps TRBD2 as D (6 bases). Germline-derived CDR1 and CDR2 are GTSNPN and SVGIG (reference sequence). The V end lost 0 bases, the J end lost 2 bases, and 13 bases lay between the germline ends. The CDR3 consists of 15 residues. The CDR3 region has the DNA TGTGCCTGGAGTGTACAAAGCGGGTCACAAGAGACCCAGTACTTC. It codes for CAWSVQSGSQETQYF.

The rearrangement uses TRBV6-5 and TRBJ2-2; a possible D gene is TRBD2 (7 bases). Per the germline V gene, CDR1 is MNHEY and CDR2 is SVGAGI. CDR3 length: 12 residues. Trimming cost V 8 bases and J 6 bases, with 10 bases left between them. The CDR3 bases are TGTGCCAGCGGGGGGGGGCCCGGGGAGCTGTTTTTT. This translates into CASGGGPGELFF.

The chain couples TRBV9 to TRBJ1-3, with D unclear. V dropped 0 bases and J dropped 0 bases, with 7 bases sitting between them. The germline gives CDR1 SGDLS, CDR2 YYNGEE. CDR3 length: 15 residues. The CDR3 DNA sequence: TGTGCCAGCAGCGTAGGAGGAGACTCTGGAAACACCATATATTTT. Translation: CASSVGGDSGNTIYF.

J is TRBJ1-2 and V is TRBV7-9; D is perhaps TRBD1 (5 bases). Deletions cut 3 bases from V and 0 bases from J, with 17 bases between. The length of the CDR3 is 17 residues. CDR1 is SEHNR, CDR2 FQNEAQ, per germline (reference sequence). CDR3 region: CASSFRQSDGANYGYTF. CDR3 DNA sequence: TGTGCCAGCAGCTTCCGACAGTCGGATGGAGCTAACTATGGCTACACCTTC. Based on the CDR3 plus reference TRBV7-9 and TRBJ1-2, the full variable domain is DTGVSQNPRHKITKRGQNVTFRCDPISEHNRLYWYRQTLGQGPEFLTYFQNEAQLEKSRLLSDRFSAERPKGSFSTLEIQRTEQGDSAMYLCASSFRQSDGANYGYTFGSGTRLTVV.

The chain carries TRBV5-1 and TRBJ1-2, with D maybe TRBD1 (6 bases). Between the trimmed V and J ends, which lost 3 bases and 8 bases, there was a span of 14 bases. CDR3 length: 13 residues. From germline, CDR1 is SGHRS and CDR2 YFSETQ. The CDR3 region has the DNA TGCGCCAGCAGCTCGACGACAGGCGGAGGCTACACCTTC. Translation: CASSSTTGGGYTF.

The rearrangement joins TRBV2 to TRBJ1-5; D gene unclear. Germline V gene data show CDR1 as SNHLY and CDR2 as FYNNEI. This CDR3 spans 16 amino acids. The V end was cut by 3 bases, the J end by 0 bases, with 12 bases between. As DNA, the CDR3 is TGTGCCAGCAGTGACTACAGATCAAATAGCAATCAGCCCCAGCATTTT. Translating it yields CASSDYRSNSNQPQHF.

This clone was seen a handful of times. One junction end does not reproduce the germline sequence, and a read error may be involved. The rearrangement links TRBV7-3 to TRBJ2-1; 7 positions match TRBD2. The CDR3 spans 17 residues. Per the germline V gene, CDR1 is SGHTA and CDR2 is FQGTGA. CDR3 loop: CASSLTSAQAFGNEQFF. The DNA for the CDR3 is TGTGCCAGCAGCCTAACTAGCGCTCAAGCGTTCGGCAATGAGCAGTTCTTC.

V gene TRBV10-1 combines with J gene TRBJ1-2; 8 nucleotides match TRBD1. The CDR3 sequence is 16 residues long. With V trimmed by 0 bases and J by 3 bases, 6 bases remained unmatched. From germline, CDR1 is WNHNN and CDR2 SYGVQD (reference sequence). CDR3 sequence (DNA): TGCGCCAGCAGTGAGTCAGGGCAGGGGGCCCACTATGGCTACACCTTC. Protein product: CASSESGQGAHYGYTF.